Reported below is one T cell receptor beta chain. The data belong to a study of blood T cell repertoires in COVID-19. About the research overall: The samples span acute and convalescent COVID-19 from the United States, Italy and Spain. T cells, B-cell-depleted T cells, or PBMCs provided the cDNA or gDNA that served as material.

In the authors' methods: For nucleated cells, counts were estimated from reference gene primer amplification. Profiling relied on immunoSEQ multiplex PCR, and the TCRdb table lists in-frame clones only, not all of them. V and J calls and clone size are as listed in that table; D and trimming were resolved from the DNA. Seen here are roughly 200,000 clones, roughly 89% observed once, and the top ten hold around 6.6%. There are 15 residues in the CDR3. Germline trimming cut 6 bases from V and 0 bases from J; bases unmatched to any gene: 4. The germline V gene has CDR1 MNHEY and CDR2 SVGAGI. V and J are TRBV6-5 and TRBJ2-2; 7 bases are shared with TRBD1. The specimen sequenced was peripheral blood. This sequence originates from a man in his forties or fifties with acute or convalescent COVID-19. The CDR3 loop reads CASRGTAPNTGELFF. CDR3 coding DNA: TGTGCCAGCAGGGGGACAGCTCCGAACACCGGGGAGCTGTTTTTT.